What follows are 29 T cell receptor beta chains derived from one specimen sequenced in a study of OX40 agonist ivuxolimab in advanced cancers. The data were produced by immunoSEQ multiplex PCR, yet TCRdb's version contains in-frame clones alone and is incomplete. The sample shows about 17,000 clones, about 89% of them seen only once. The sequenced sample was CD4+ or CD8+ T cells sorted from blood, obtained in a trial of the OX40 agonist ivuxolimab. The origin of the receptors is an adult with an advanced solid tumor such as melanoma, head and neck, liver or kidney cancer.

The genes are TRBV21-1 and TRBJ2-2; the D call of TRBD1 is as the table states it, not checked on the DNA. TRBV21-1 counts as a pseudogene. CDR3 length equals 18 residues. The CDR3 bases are TGTGCCAGCAGCAAAGCCGGGACAGGGCCGACGAACACCGGGGAGCTGTTTTTT. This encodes CASSKAGTGPTNTGELFF.

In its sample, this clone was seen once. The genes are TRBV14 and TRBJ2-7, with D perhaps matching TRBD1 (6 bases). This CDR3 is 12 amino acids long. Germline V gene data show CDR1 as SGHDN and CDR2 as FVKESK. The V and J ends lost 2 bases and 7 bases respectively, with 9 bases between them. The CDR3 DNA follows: TGTGCCAGCAGCCAACAGGGGCTTGAGCAGTACTTC. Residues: CASSQQGLEQYF.

The CDR3 DNA is TGCGCCAGCAGCCAAGAGGATTGGGGGAACACTGAAGCTTTCTTT. It specifies CASSQEDWGNTEAFF. The chain is built from TRBV4-3 and TRBJ1-1; D call uncertain. V lost 0 bases to trimming and J lost 1 base, with 9 bases between them. Looked up from germline, CDR1 is LGHNA and CDR2 is YSLEER. CDR3 size: 15 residues.

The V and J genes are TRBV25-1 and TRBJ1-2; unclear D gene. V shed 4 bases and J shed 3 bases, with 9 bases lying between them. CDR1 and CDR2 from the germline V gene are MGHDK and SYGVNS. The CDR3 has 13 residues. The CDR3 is CASSAESHYGYTF. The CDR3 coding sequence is TGTGCCAGCAGTGCTGAGAGCCACTATGGCTACACCTTC.

The CDR3 loop reads CASSQDTPNRGTQYF. The CDR3, as DNA: TGCGCCAGCAGCCAAGATACCCCGAATCGGGGGACCCAGTACTTC. The chain uses TRBV4-3 and TRBJ2-5; possibly TRBD2 for D (5 bases). The CDR3 is 15 residues long. Germline values: CDR1 LGHNA, CDR2 YSLEER. V was shortened by 0 bases and J by 7 bases, with 15 bases between the two germline ends.

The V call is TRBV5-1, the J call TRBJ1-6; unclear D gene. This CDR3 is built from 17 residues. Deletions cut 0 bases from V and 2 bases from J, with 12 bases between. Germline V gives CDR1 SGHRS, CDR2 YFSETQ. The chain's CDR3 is CASSLGDMVPYNSPLHF. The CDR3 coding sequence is TGCGCCAGCAGCTTGGGTGACATGGTCCCCTATAATTCACCCCTCCACTTT.

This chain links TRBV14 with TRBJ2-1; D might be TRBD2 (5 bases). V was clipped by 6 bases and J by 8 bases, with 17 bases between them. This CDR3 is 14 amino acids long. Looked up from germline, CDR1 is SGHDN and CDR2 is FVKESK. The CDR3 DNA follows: TGTGCCAGCAGGGCCAGTACTAGTAGTGATGAGCAGTTCTTC. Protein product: CASRASTSSDEQFF.

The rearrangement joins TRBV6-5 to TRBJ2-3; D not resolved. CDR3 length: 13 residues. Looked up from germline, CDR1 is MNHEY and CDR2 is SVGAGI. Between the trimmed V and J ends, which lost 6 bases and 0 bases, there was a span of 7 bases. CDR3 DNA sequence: TGTGCCAGCAGCCTCGGCAGCACAGATACGCAGTATTTT. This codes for CASSLGSTDTQYF.

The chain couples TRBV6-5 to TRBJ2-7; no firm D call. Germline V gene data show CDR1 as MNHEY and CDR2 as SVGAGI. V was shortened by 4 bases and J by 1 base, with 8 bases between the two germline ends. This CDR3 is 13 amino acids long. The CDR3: CASSWSGSYEQYF. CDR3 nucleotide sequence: TGTGCCAGCAGTTGGAGTGGGTCCTACGAGCAGTACTTC.

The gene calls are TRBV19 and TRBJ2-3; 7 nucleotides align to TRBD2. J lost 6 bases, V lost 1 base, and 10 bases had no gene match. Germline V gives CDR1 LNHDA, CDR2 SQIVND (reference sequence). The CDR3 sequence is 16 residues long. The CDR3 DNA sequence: TGTGCCAGTAGTATAGTGGGCGGGAGAGTCTCCGATACGCAGTATTTT. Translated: CASSIVGGRVSDTQYF. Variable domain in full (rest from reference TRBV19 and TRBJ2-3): DGGITQSPKYLFRKEGQNVTLSCEQNLNHDAMYWYRQDPGQGLRLIYYSQIVNDFQKGDIAEGYSVSREKKESFPLTVTSAQKNPTAFYLCASSIVGGRVSDTQYFGPGTRLTVL.

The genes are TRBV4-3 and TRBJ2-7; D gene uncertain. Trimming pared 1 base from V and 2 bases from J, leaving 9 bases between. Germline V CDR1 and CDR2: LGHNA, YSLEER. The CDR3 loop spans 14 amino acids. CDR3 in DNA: TGCGCCAGCAGCCAAGTTGGAGCAGCCTACGAGCAGTACTTC. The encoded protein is CASSQVGAAYEQYF.

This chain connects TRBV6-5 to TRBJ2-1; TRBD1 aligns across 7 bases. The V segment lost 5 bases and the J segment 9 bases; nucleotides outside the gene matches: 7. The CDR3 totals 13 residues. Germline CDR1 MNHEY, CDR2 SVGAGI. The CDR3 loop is CASSGEGAREQFF. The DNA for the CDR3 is TGTGCCAGCAGTGGCGAGGGGGCTCGTGAGCAGTTCTTC.

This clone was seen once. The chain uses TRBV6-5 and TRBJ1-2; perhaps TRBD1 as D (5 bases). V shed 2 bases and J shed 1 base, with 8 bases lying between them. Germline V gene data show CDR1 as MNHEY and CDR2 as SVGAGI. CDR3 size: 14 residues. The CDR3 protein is CASSYGGNNYGYTF. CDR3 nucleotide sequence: TGTGCCAGCAGTTACGGGGGAAATAACTATGGCTACACCTTC.

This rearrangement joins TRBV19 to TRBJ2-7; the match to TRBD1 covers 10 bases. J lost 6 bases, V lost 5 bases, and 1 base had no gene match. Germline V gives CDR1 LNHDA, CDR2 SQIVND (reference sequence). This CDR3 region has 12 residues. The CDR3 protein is CASSGTGVEQYF. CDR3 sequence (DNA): TGTGCCAGTAGTGGGACAGGGGTCGAGCAGTACTTC.

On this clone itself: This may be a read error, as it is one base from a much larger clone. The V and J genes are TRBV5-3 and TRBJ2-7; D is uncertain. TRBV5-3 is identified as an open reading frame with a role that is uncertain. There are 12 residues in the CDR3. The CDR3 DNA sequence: TGTGCCAGCAGCTTGGCCACCTACGAGCAGTACTTC. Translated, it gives CASSLATYEQYF.

Written as DNA, the CDR3 is TGTGCCAGCAGTGAGGGGTGGGGGAGGTCTGGCTACGAGCAGTACTTC. This codes for CASSEGWGRSGYEQYF. The J gene is TRBJ2-7, the V gene TRBV25-1, with TRBD2 as a possible D gene (6 bases). V was shortened by 3 bases and J by 3 bases, with 18 bases between the two germline ends. There are 16 residues in the CDR3. Germline V gene sequence: CDR1 MGHDK, CDR2 SYGVNS.

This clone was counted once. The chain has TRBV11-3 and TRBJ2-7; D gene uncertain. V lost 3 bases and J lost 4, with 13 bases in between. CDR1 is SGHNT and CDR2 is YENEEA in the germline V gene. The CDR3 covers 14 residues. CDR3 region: CASSFFGQRYEQYF. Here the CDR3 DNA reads TGTGCCAGCAGCTTTTTCGGCCAAAGGTACGAGCAGTACTTC.

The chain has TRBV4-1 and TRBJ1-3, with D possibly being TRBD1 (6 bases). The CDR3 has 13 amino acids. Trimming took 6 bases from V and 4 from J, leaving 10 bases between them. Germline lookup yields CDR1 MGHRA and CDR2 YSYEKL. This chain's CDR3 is CASRGAGGNTIYF. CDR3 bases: TGCGCCAGCAGGGGGGCAGGGGGAAACACCATATATTTT.

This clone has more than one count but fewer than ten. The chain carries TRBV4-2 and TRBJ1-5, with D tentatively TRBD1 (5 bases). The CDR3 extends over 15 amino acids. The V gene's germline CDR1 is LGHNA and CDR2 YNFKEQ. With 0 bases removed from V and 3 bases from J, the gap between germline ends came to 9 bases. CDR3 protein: CASSQEHRPNQPQHF. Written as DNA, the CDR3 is TGTGCCAGCAGCCAAGAACACAGGCCCAATCAGCCCCAGCATTTT.

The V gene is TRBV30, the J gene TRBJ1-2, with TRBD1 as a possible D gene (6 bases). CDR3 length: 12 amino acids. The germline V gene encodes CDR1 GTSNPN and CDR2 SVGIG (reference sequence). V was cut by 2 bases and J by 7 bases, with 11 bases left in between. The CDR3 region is CAWSRTDFGYTF. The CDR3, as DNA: TGTGCCTGGAGTCGGACAGATTTTGGCTACACCTTC.

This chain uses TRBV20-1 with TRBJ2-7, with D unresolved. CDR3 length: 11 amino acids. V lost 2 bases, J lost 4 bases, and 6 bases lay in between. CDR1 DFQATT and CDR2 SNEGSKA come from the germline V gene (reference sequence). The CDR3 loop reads CSARTGYEQYF. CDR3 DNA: TGCAGTGCTAGAACGGGTTACGAGCAGTACTTC.

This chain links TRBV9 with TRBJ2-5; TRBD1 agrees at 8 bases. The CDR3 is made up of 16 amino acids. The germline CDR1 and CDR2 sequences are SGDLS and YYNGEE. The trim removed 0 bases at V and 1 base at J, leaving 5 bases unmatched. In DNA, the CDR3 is TGTGCCAGCAGCGTAGGATGGACAGGGCTCCAAGAGACCCAGTACTTC. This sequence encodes CASSVGWTGLQETQYF.

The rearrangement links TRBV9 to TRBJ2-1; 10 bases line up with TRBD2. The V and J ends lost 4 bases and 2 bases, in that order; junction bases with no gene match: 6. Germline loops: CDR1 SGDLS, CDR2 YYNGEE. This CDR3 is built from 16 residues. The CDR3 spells CASSLRTSGAYNEQFF. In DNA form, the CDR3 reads TGTGCCAGCAGCCTCAGGACTAGCGGAGCCTACAATGAGCAGTTCTTC.

This chain's CDR3 is CASSQSGEGIYEQYF. The CDR3 DNA sequence: TGTGCCAGCAGCCAATCTGGTGAGGGGATCTACGAGCAGTACTTC. This chain links TRBV16 with TRBJ2-7, with D tentatively TRBD1 or TRBD2 (5 bases each). Trimming left V 0 bases short and J 3 bases short, with 12 bases between. Germline V gene lookup returns CDR1 KGHSY and CDR2 FQNENV. The CDR3 spans 15 residues.

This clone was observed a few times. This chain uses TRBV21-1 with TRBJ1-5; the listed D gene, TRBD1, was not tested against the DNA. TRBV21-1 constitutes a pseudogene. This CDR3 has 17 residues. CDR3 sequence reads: CASSKAVGQGWRQPQHF. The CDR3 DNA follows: TGTGCCAGCAGCAAAGCTGTGGGACAGGGGTGGAGGCAGCCCCAGCATTTT.

CDR3 loop: CASTLGTSGSYEQYF. The CDR3 nucleotides are TGTGCCAGCACCCTGGGGACTAGCGGGAGCTACGAGCAGTACTTC. V usage is TRBV7-9 and J usage is TRBJ2-7, with 14 bases that match TRBD2. The CDR3 has 15 amino acids. J was trimmed by 3 bases and V by 7 bases; bases with no gene match: 5. Germline-derived CDR1 and CDR2 are SEHNR and FQNEAQ (reference sequence).

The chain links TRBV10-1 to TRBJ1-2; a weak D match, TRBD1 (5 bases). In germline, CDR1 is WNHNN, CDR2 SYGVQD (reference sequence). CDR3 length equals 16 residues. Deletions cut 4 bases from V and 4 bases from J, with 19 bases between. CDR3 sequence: CASSGTPSRKTYGYTF. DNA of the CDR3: TGCGCCAGCAGTGGGACACCATCGCGAAAGACCTATGGCTACACCTTC.

The CDR3: CASSLVVSPYEQYF. The DNA for the CDR3 is TGTGCCAGCAGCTTAGTGGTGAGCCCCTACGAGCAGTACTTC. The genes are TRBV7-9 and TRBJ2-7; D is undetermined. CDR1 is SEHNR, CDR2 FQNEAQ, per germline (reference sequence). Trimming left V 1 base short and J 2 bases short, with 9 bases between. This CDR3 is built from 14 residues.

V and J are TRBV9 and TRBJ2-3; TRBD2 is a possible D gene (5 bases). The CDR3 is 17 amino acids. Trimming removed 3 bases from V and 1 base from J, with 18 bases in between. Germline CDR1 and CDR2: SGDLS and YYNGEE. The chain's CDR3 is CASSDWAEAHRTDTQYF. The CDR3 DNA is TGTGCCAGCAGCGACTGGGCGGAGGCTCACCGCACAGATACGCAGTATTTT.